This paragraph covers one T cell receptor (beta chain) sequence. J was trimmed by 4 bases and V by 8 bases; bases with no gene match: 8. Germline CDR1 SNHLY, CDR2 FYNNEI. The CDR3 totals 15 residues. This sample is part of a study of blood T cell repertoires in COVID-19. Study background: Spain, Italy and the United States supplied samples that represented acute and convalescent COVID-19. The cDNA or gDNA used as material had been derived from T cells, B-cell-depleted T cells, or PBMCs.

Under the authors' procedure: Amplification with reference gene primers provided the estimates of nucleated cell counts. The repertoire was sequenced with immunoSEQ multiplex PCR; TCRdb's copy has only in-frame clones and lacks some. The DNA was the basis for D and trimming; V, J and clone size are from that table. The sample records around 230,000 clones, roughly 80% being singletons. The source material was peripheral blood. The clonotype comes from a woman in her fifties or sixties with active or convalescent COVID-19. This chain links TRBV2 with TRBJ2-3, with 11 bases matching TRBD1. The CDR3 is CASSGTGGEADTQYF. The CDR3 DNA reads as TGTGCCAGCTCCGGGACAGGGGGAGAAGCAGATACGCAGTATTTT.